Each of the 25 T cell receptor beta chains below was sequenced from the same sample in a study of CD8+ T cells in alopecia areata. RNA extraction and reverse transcription yielded cDNA as sequencing template. Libraries were prepared by immunoSEQ multiplex PCR; TCRdb keeps only in-frame clonotypes and omits some of them. The sample carries about 120,000 clones, about 46% recorded once. The specimen was NKG2D-low CD8+ T cells sorted from blood. These receptors were taken from a human donor with alopecia areata.

The chain is built from TRBV7-6 and TRBJ2-1; 7 positions agree with TRBD2. J gave up 6 bases and V 3 bases, and 5 bases lay outside the gene matches. The CDR3 consists of 14 residues. Germline V gene sequence: CDR1 SGHVS, CDR2 FNYEAQ. The CDR3 loop is CASSFAGARNEQFF. In nucleotides, the CDR3 is TGTGCCAGCAGCTTTGCGGGAGCCCGCAATGAGCAGTTCTTC.

This rearrangement joins TRBV4-1 to TRBJ2-7; the match to TRBD1 covers 8 bases. V gave up 0 bases and J gave up 3 bases; unmatched junction bases: 7. This CDR3 is built from 16 residues. Germline CDR1 and CDR2: MGHRA and YSYEKL. CDR3 sequence: CASSQEDRGTDYEQYF. DNA of the CDR3: TGCGCCAGCAGCCAAGAAGACAGGGGAACTGACTACGAGCAGTACTTC.

This clone was detected only a few times. Written as DNA, the CDR3 is TGCAGCGGGAAGACAGGGGAGGGAACTGAAGCTTTCTTT. It specifies CSGKTGEGTEAFF. The chain joins TRBV29-1 to TRBJ1-1, with 8 bases matching TRBD1. V trimming: 7 bases; J trimming: 5 bases; junction bases outside the gene matches: 9. This CDR3 is built from 13 residues. Germline CDR1 SQVTM, CDR2 ANQGSEA.

This clone was found a few times. J is TRBJ2-7 and V is TRBV27, with 8 positions matching TRBD2. The CDR3 contains 15 residues. CDR1 and CDR2 (germline): MNHEY, SMNVEV (reference sequence). V dropped 4 bases and J dropped 3; count of bases not matched to a gene: 8. The CDR3 loop reads CASSSRLAPFYEQYF. The CDR3 DNA follows: TGTGCCAGCAGTTCCCGACTAGCGCCCTTCTACGAGCAGTACTTC.

The V and J genes are TRBV30 and TRBJ2-1, with TRBD2 identical over 8 bases. After removal of 2 bases from V and 3 bases from J, the junction contained 3 bases not matched to a gene. The length of the CDR3 is 14 residues. Germline V gives CDR1 GTSNPN, CDR2 SVGIG (reference sequence). The CDR3 coding sequence is TGTGCCTGGAGTCAAAGCGGGAGCTACAATGAGCAGTTCTTC. Translated: CAWSQSGSYNEQFF.

The chain carries TRBV5-1 and TRBJ1-1; D is unresolved. CDR3 size: 12 residues. Germline values: CDR1 SGHRS, CDR2 YFSETQ. V was shortened by 7 bases and J by 3 bases, with 10 bases between the two germline ends. The CDR3 here is CASRRSDTEAFF. The CDR3 nucleotides read TGCGCCAGCCGAAGATCGGACACTGAAGCTTTCTTT.

The chain is built from TRBV30 and TRBJ2-7, with 7 bases matching TRBD2. Germline CDR1 reads GTSNPN; CDR2 reads SVGIG (reference sequence). This CDR3 comprises 17 residues. The J segment lost 3 bases and the V segment lost 1 base, leaving 15 bases of the junction unmatched. The CDR3 protein is CAWSGPTPSWEGYEQYF. The CDR3 DNA reads TGTGCCTGGAGTGGACCTACGCCAAGCTGGGAGGGCTACGAGCAGTACTTC.

Only a few counts were recorded for this clone. This CDR3 reads CSVEGSGLYNEQFF. The CDR3 nucleotides are TGCAGCGTTGAGGGTTCGGGACTCTACAATGAGCAGTTCTTC. This chain links TRBV29-1 with TRBJ2-1, with D maybe TRBD2 (6 bases). The V gene lost 3 bases and the J gene lost 3 bases, with 12 bases spanning the gap. Germline loops: CDR1 SQVTM, CDR2 ANQGSEA. The length of the CDR3 is 14 residues.

The chain joins TRBV19 to TRBJ1-1, with D possibly being TRBD1 (5 bases). From germline, CDR1 is LNHDA and CDR2 SQIVND (reference sequence). The CDR3 has 15 residues. Trimming stripped 3 bases from V and 1 base from J, with 12 bases between. CDR3 coding DNA: TGTGCCAGTAGTATTGACAGCTCCCAGAACACTGAAGCTTTCTTT. Translation gives CASSIDSSQNTEAFF.

In regard to this clone: The germline gene is not matched at one end of the junction; a read error may be the cause. The gene calls are TRBV29-1 and TRBJ2-7; D might be TRBD1 (6 bases). Germline-derived CDR1 and CDR2 are SQVTM and ANQGSEA. The CDR3 is made up of 15 amino acids. The CDR3 is CSVEVRGRGSCEQYF. The CDR3 DNA reads as TGCAGCGTTGAAGTACGCGGCAGGGGCTCCTGCGAGCAGTACTTC.

The rearrangement uses TRBV7-8 and TRBJ2-3; D unresolved. In germline, CDR1 is SGHVS, CDR2 FQNEAQ. This CDR3 is built from 15 residues. Trimming took off 1 base at V and 0 bases at J, with 8 bases between the two ends. The CDR3 DNA sequence: TGTGCCAGCAGCTTAGGGCTGGAAAGCACAGATACGCAGTATTTT. Translating gives CASSLGLESTDTQYF.

The CDR3 DNA is TGCAGCGTCATCGTAATAGGTCCTCAAGGGGACACCATATATTTT. This sequence encodes CSVIVIGPQGDTIYF. The gene calls are TRBV29-1 and TRBJ1-3; the D gene is possibly TRBD1 (5 bases). Trimming took off 6 bases at V and 8 bases at J, with 23 bases between the two ends. Per germline, CDR1 SQVTM and CDR2 ANQGSEA. This CDR3 is built from 15 residues. Looking up the rest from reference TRBV29-1 and TRBJ1-3 gives the full variable domain: SAVISQKPSRDICQRGTSLTIQCQVDSQVTMMFWYRQQPGQSLTLIATANQGSEATYESGFVIDKFPISRPNLTFSTLTVSNMSPEDSSIYLCSVIVIGPQGDTIYFGEGSWLTVV.

This chain joins TRBV9 and TRBJ2-1, with D perhaps TRBD1 (5 bases). Trimming left V 0 bases short and J 1 base short, with 14 bases between. The CDR3 loop spans 17 amino acids. CDR1 and CDR2 (germline): SGDLS, YYNGEE. CDR3 in amino acids: CASSVEGQRRSYNEQFF. In nucleotides, the CDR3 is TGTGCCAGCAGCGTAGAGGGGCAGCGCCGATCCTACAATGAGCAGTTCTTC.

The V call is TRBV4-3, the J call TRBJ2-7; 8 nucleotides match TRBD2. This CDR3 is 17 amino acids long. J was trimmed by 0 bases and V by 1 base; bases with no gene match: 8. Germline V gives CDR1 LGHNA, CDR2 YSLEER. The CDR3 is CASSQGPSGSSSYEQYF. Here the CDR3 DNA reads TGCGCCAGCAGCCAAGGACCCAGCGGGAGCTCCTCCTACGAGCAGTACTTC.

The V and J genes are TRBV4-1 and TRBJ2-2, with 8 bases fitting TRBD1. The length of the CDR3 is 15 residues. Trimming at V came to 5 bases and at J to 7 bases, leaving 9 bases not matched to a gene. The germline V gene has CDR1 MGHRA and CDR2 YSYEKL. CDR3 region: CASSTADRVIGELFF. The CDR3 DNA reads TGCGCCAGCAGCACCGCGGACAGGGTGATCGGGGAGCTGTTTTTT.

V gene TRBV29-1 combines with J gene TRBJ2-3; tentatively, D is TRBD2 (6 bases). Trimming removed 6 bases at V and 4 bases at J, with 17 bases between. The CDR3 has 14 amino acids. Germline CDR1 reads SQVTM; CDR2 reads ANQGSEA. The CDR3 region is CSVERREAADTQYF. CDR3 DNA sequence: TGCAGCGTCGAGCGGAGGGAAGCGGCAGATACGCAGTATTTT.

This CDR3 is CASSAGTSRDVEQFF. As DNA, the CDR3 is TGTGCCAGCAGCGCCGGGACTAGTCGGGATGTAGAGCAGTTCTTC. The gene calls are TRBV5-4 and TRBJ2-1, with 8 bases matching TRBD2. The V and J ends lost 4 bases and 10 bases, in that order; junction bases with no gene match: 13. The germline V gene has CDR1 SGHNT and CDR2 YYREEE (reference sequence). The CDR3 is 15 amino acids. Drawing the rest from reference TRBV5-4 and TRBJ2-1, the complete variable domain is ETGVTQSPTHLIKTRGQQVTLRCSSQSGHNTVSWYQQALGQGPQFIFQYYREEENGRGNFPPRFSGLQFPNYSSELNVNALELDDSALYLCASSAGTSRDVEQFFGPGTRLTVL.

The rearrangement uses TRBV29-1 and TRBJ2-3, with 11 bases aligning to TRBD2. V was clipped by 4 bases and J by 0 bases; unmatched bases: 18. This CDR3 has 20 residues. Germline V gives CDR1 SQVTM, CDR2 ANQGSEA. DNA of the CDR3: TGCAGCGTTGGTGGGCCGGCCGGGACTAGCGGATACTCTAGCACAGATACGCAGTATTTT. It specifies CSVGGPAGTSGYSSTDTQYF.

This clone was detected a few times. V is TRBV29-1 and J is TRBJ2-7; TRBD2 matches at 8 bases. This CDR3 contains 16 residues. In germline, CDR1 is SQVTM, CDR2 ANQGSEA. V shed 0 bases, J shed 5 bases, and the junction held 12 bases outside the gene matches. The CDR3 region is CSVEDYSAGEEHEQYF. The CDR3 region has the DNA TGCAGCGTTGAAGATTATTCAGCGGGAGAGGAGCACGAGCAGTACTTC.

This clone came up a few times. This CDR3 is CSVDTGYGYTF. Written as DNA, the CDR3 is TGCAGCGTTGATACGGGCTATGGCTACACCTTC. The chain recombines TRBV29-1 with TRBJ1-2; no firm D call. The CDR3 has 11 residues. The V end lost 3 bases, the J end lost 4 bases, and 6 bases lay between the germline ends. The germline V gene encodes CDR1 SQVTM and CDR2 ANQGSEA.

This sequence joins TRBV28 and TRBJ1-2; unclear D gene. V lost 7 bases to trimming and J lost 1 base, with 4 bases between them. Germline V CDR1 and CDR2: MDHEN, SYDVKM. This CDR3 region has 11 residues. The CDR3: CASTRNYGYTF. The DNA for the CDR3 is TGTGCCAGCACGCGTAACTATGGCTACACCTTC.

The CDR3 coding sequence is TGTGCCAGCAGCGCGGGACAGCCTAATCAGCCCCAGCATTTT. Amino acids: CASSAGQPNQPQHF. The chain uses TRBV9 and TRBJ1-5; 7 nucleotides agree with TRBD1. V shed 3 bases, J shed 4 bases, and the junction held 4 bases outside the gene matches. In germline, CDR1 is SGDLS, CDR2 YYNGEE. The CDR3 has 14 amino acids.

This clone was counted only a few times. The chain joins TRBV28 to TRBJ2-2, with TRBD1 identical over 8 bases. Germline-derived CDR1 and CDR2 are MDHEN and SYDVKM. V shed 3 bases, J shed 2 bases, and the junction held 5 bases outside the gene matches. The CDR3 covers 16 residues. CDR3 bases: TGTGCCAGCAGTTTCCCACAGGGGGTCAACACCGGGGAGCTGTTTTTT. This gives the protein CASSFPQGVNTGELFF.

About this clone itself: The sample contains more than one DNA sequence encoding this CDR3. The chain recombines TRBV27 with TRBJ2-7; D gene uncertain. The V end was cut by 0 bases, the J end by 4 bases, with 4 bases between. In germline, CDR1 is MNHEY, CDR2 SMNVEV (reference sequence). The length of the CDR3 is 12 residues. This chain's CDR3 is CASSLSGYEQYF. The CDR3 coding sequence is TGTGCCAGCAGTTTATCGGGATACGAGCAGTACTTC.

The chain links TRBV28 to TRBJ2-7, with D unresolved. This CDR3 has 14 residues. Trimming took 2 bases from V and 0 from J, leaving 8 bases between them. Germline V gene data show CDR1 as MDHEN and CDR2 as SYDVKM. This CDR3 reads CASSLRLNSYEQYF. The CDR3 bases are TGTGCCAGCAGTTTAAGGCTAAACTCCTACGAGCAGTACTTC.